This TCR beta chain was sequenced for a study of cytomegalovirus exposure and HLA in healthy donors. Study findings and constraints: The study reported that TCR beta sequences accurately predicted HLA-A and HLA-B alleles in most subjects. In a later analysis, at a false discovery rate of 0.05, fewer than 20,000 TCR beta sequences were associated with HLA alleles. Roughly even sequencing depth across donors was the assumption behind the presence/absence analyses. Reported performance of the classifier showed diagnosis of cytomegalovirus status with high specificity and sensitivity.

It was with 60 Vbeta and 13 Jbeta primers that the PCR ran. The method was immunoSEQ multiplex PCR; TCRdb's version includes in-frame clones alone and lacks a portion of them. The sample lists about 160,000 clones; about 83% were seen once. This CDR3 region has 15 residues. The germline V gene encodes CDR1 LNHDA and CDR2 SQIVND (reference sequence). V lost 2 bases, J lost 4 bases, and 7 bases stayed unmatched. Points on this clone: Antigen specificity is unknown.

Source material: PBMCs. This sequence was found in a woman under 40 in good health and CMV-seronegative. The V and J genes are TRBV19 and TRBJ2-5; 7 bases line up with TRBD1. The CDR3 spells CASSITRQGGETQYF. The CDR3 nucleotides read TGTGCCAGTAGTATAACCCGACAGGGCGGAGAGACCCAGTACTTC.